The rows below give T cell receptor beta chains drawn from one sample of a study of shared clonotypes between healthy human individuals. Only in-frame clones appear in the TCRdb table, and some are missing; sequencing was by immunoSEQ multiplex PCR. The sample lists 950,000 to 1,100,000 clones; more than 65% were seen once. Input material: memory CD4+ T cells sorted from blood. The receptors derive from a man in his late teens or twenties in good health. The CDR3 runs from the conserved cysteine through the conserved F or W. Each record gives: D gene, J gene, clone size, V gene, CDR3 protein, CDR3 DNA. D genes are given only for firm matches. Rows may omit the clone size; those that give it use once, few, many or a size class.

D gene: NA
J gene: TRBJ2-7
clone size: NA
V gene: TRBV6-5
CDR3 protein: CASREETQYF
CDR3 DNA: TGTGCCAGCAGGGAGGAAACACAGTACTTC

D gene: NA
J gene: TRBJ2-2
clone size: NA
V gene: TRBV11-2
CDR3 protein: CASSLRPTGELFF
CDR3 DNA: TGTGCCAGCAGCTTAAGGCCAACCGGGGAGCTGTTTTTT

D gene: NA
J gene: TRBJ1-6
clone size: few
V gene: TRBV6-1
CDR3 protein: CASTSQTNSPLHF
CDR3 DNA: TGTGCCAGCACTAGCCAGACTAATTCACCCCTCCACTTT

D gene: NA
J gene: TRBJ2-7
clone size: few
V gene: TRBV7-3
CDR3 protein: CASSIGTEYEQYF
CDR3 DNA: TGTGCCAGCAGCATCGGGACGGAGTACGAGCAGTACTTC

D gene: NA
J gene: TRBJ2-5
clone size: NA
V gene: TRBV11-3
CDR3 protein: CASSPGGAQGETQYF
CDR3 DNA: TGTGCCAGCAGTCCTGGGGGGGCCCAAGGAGAGACCCAGTACTTC

D gene: NA
J gene: TRBJ1-1
clone size: few
V gene: TRBV7-2
CDR3 protein: CASSPWMNTEAFF
CDR3 DNA: TGTGCCAGCAGCCCCTGGATGAACACTGAAGCTTTCTTT

D gene: TRBD1
J gene: TRBJ1-1
clone size: few
V gene: TRBV5-4
CDR3 protein: CASSLGDRGGASDTEAFF
CDR3 DNA: TGTGCCAGCAGCTTGGGGGACAGGGGTGGGGCCTCTGACACTGAAGCTTTCTTT

D gene: NA
J gene: TRBJ2-3
clone size: NA
V gene: TRBV19
CDR3 protein: CASMASWGTDTQYF
CDR3 DNA: TGTGCCAGTATGGCGAGCTGGGGCACAGATACGCAGTATTTT

D gene: NA
J gene: TRBJ1-2
clone size: NA
V gene: TRBV7-2
CDR3 protein: CASSLDRVGRSTGYTF
CDR3 DNA: TGTGCCAGCAGCTTAGATAGAGTAGGGAGAAGTACTGGCTACACCTTC

D gene: NA
J gene: TRBJ1-4
clone size: few
V gene: TRBV6-4
CDR3 protein: CASRATNEKLFF
CDR3 DNA: TGTGCCAGCAGGGCAACTAATGAAAAACTGTTTTTT

D gene: NA
J gene: TRBJ2-2
clone size: NA
V gene: TRBV30
CDR3 protein: CAWSRGEITGELFF
CDR3 DNA: TGTGCCTGGAGTAGGGGGGAGATAACCGGGGAGCTGTTTTTT

D gene: NA
J gene: TRBJ1-4
clone size: NA
V gene: TRBV7-2
CDR3 protein: CASSLAASEKLFF
CDR3 DNA: TGTGCCAGCAGCTTAGCGGCGAGCGAAAAACTGTTTTTT

D gene: NA
J gene: TRBJ1-2
clone size: NA
V gene: TRBV19
CDR3 protein: CASSMSIGRGYTF
CDR3 DNA: TGTGCCAGTAGTATGAGCATAGGTCGGGGCTACACCTTC

D gene: NA
J gene: TRBJ2-3
clone size: NA
V gene: TRBV5-1
CDR3 protein: CASSEPSTDTQYF
CDR3 DNA: TGCGCCAGCAGCGAACCCAGCACAGATACGCAGTATTTT

D gene: NA
J gene: TRBJ1-2
clone size: NA
V gene: TRBV6-1
CDR3 protein: CASSLKNYGYTF
CDR3 DNA: TGTGCCAGCAGTCTGAAAAACTATGGCTACACCTTC

D gene: TRBD2
J gene: TRBJ2-7
clone size: NA
V gene: TRBV14
CDR3 protein: CASSHSGSYEQYF
CDR3 DNA: TGTGCCAGCAGCCATAGCGGGAGCTACGAGCAGTACTTC

D gene: TRBD1
J gene: TRBJ1-6
clone size: NA
V gene: TRBV7-3
CDR3 protein: CASATTGGNNSPLHF
CDR3 DNA: TGTGCCAGCGCAACGACAGGGGGAAATAATTCACCCCTCCACTTT

D gene: NA
J gene: TRBJ2-1
clone size: NA
V gene: TRBV4-1
CDR3 protein: CASSQDWAGRYNEQFF
CDR3 DNA: TGCGCCAGCAGCCAAGATTGGGCGGGCCGATACAATGAGCAGTTCTTC

D gene: NA
J gene: TRBJ1-3
clone size: once
V gene: TRBV29-1
CDR3 protein: CSVSTQSSGNTIYF
CDR3 DNA: TGCAGCGTTTCCACACAGAGCTCTGGAAACACCATATATTTT